This T cell receptor (beta chain) derives from a study of blood T cell repertoires in COVID-19. Study-level background: Samples representing acute and convalescent COVID-19 were sourced from the United States, Italy and Spain.

V lost 10 bases and J 3 bases, leaving 13 bases between the germline ends. The germline V gene encodes CDR1 MDHEN and CDR2 SYDVKM. The CDR3 covers 12 residues. The authors' processing: Nucleated cell number was recorded as an estimate derived from reference gene primer amplification. Assay used: immunoSEQ multiplex PCR; TCRdb lists only in-frame clones, some missing. The DNA gave D and trimming, while V, J and clone size come from that table. The sample includes 150,000 or so clones, 80% to 85% of them seen just once. The receptor was isolated from a woman aged 60-70 years with acute or convalescent COVID-19. The sequenced material came from peripheral blood. The chain recombines TRBV28 with TRBJ2-7; possible D gene TRBD2, 6 bases. The chain's CDR3 is CATGSGYYEQYF. CDR3 bases: TGTGCCACCGGGAGCGGATACTACGAGCAGTACTTC.